This T cell receptor (beta chain) came from a study of cytomegalovirus exposure and HLA in healthy donors. Amplification used 60 Vbeta primers and 13 Jbeta primers. Method: immunoSEQ multiplex PCR; TCRdb's copy keeps in-frame clones and lacks some. The sample lists about 190,000 clones; under 80% were seen once. The V and J ends lost 3 bases and 2 bases respectively, with 13 bases between them. The CDR3 runs to 14 residues. Looked up from germline, CDR1 is GTSNPN and CDR2 is SVGIG (reference sequence). The V gene is TRBV30, the J gene TRBJ1-1, with D hard to call. Input material: PBMCs. The sequence derives from a man aged 25 to 40 in good health and CMV-seropositive. The CDR3 nucleotides read TGTGCCTGGAGGGCCGGGTTATCCAACACTGAAGCTTTCTTT. The encoded protein is CAWRAGLSNTEAFF.